The rows below give T cell receptor beta chains drawn from one sample of a study of cytomegalovirus exposure and HLA in healthy donors. Profiled with immunoSEQ multiplex PCR; TCRdb holds only in-frame clones, not every one. The table lists over 130,000 clones, 75% to 90% of them singletons. The sequencing sample was made of PBMCs. Receptor source: a female donor in good health and CMV-seronegative. Each CDR3 is given with its conserved first and last residue. The D gene is left open where the match is weak. Rows may omit the clone size; those that give it use once, few, many or a size class.

>TRBV6-5|.|.|TRBJ1-5
TGTGCCAGCAGTCCCCAGACAGGCGGCCAAGGGGCCCAGCATTTT
CASSPQTGGQGAQHF
>TRBV6-1|.|.|TRBJ1-4
TGTGCCAGCAGTGAAGGAGGCTGGCTCGAAAAACTGTTTTTT
CASSEGGWLEKLFF
>TRBV28|.|TRBD1|TRBJ1-5
TGTGCCAGCAGTTCAACAGGGGATAGCAATCAGCCCCAGCATTTT
CASSSTGDSNQPQHF
>TRBV11-1|.|.|TRBJ2-7
TGTGCCAGCAGGACAGCAACTTCTCCCCCTCACGAGCAGTACTTC
CASRTATSPPHEQYF
>TRBV25-1|once|TRBD2|TRBJ2-7
TGTGCCAGCAGTGGGCGGGAGTTCCCCTACGAGCAGTACTTC
CASSGREFPYEQYF
>TRBV7-9|once|TRBD1|TRBJ1-2
TGTGCCAGCAGCCCTACCGGGACAGGCCCCTATGGCTACACCTTC
CASSPTGTGPYGYTF
>TRBV5-6|few|.|TRBJ2-5
TGTGCCAGCAGCTTGGTGTCTGTAATTCAAGAGACCCAGTACTTC
CASSLVSVIQETQYF
>TRBV30|.|.|TRBJ2-3
TGTGCCTGGAGTGCCGGAGTCGGAGATACGCAGTATTTT
CAWSAGVGDTQYF
>TRBV7-9|.|TRBD2|TRBJ2-3
TGTGCCAGCAGCTTAAGTCAAACTAGCGGAACAGATACGCAGTATTTT
CASSLSQTSGTDTQYF
>TRBV19|once|TRBD2|TRBJ2-7
TGTGCCAGTAGTCCACCCGGACTAGCGGGAGCCTACGAGCAGTACTTC
CASSPPGLAGAYEQYF
>TRBV4-2|.|TRBD1|TRBJ2-6
TGTGCCAGCAGCCTCAACTCCGGGACAGGCTTCTCTGGGGCCAACGTCCTGACTTTC
CASSLNSGTGFSGANVLTF